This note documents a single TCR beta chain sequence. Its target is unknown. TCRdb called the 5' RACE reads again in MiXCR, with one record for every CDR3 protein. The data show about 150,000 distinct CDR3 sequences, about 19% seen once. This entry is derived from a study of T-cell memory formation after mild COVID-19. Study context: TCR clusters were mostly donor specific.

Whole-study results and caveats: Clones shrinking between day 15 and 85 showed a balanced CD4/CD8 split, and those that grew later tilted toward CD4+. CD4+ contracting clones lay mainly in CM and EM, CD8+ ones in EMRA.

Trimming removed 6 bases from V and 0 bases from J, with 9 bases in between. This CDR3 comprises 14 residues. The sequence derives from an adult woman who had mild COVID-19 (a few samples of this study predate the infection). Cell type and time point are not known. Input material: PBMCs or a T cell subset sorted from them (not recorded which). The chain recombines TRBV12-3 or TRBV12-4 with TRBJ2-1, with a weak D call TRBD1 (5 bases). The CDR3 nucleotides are TGTGCCAGCAGGACGCAGGGCTCCTACAATGAGCAGTTCTTC. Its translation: CASRTQGSYNEQFF.